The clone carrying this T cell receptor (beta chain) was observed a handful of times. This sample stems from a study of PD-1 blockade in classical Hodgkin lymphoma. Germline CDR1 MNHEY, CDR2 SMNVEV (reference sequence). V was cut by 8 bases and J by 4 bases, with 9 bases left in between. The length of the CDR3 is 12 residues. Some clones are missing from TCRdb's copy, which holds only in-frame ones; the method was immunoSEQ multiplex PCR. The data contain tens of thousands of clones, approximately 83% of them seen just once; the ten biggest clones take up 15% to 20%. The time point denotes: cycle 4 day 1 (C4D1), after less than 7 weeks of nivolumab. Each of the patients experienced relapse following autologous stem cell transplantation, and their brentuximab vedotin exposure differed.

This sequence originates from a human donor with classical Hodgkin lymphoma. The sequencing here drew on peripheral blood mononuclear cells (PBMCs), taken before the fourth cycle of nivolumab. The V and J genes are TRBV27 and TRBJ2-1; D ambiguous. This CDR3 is CASGAQYNEQFF. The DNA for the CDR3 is TGTGCCAGCGGCGCACAGTACAATGAGCAGTTCTTC.